The present T cell receptor beta chain was sequenced within a study of blood T cell repertoires in COVID-19. About the study: Nucleic acid was either cDNA or gDNA, and it came from T cells, B-cell-depleted T cells, or PBMCs.

Assay: immunoSEQ multiplex PCR; the TCRdb copy retains only in-frame clones and omits some. The repertoire holds about 200,000 clones, with about three quarters as singletons. V was cut by 2 bases and J by 0 bases, with 8 bases left in between. CDR3 size: 16 residues. Germline V lookup: CDR1 MNHNS, CDR2 SASEGT. This clone has just a few counts. This clonotype originated in a woman of 80 years or more with active or convalescent COVID-19. The V call is TRBV6-1, the J call TRBJ1-6, with D perhaps TRBD1 (5 bases). The material sequenced was peripheral blood. The CDR3 spells CASSELQGSYNSPLHF. Written as DNA, the CDR3 is TGTGCCAGCAGTGAATTGCAGGGCTCCTATAATTCACCCCTCCACTTT.